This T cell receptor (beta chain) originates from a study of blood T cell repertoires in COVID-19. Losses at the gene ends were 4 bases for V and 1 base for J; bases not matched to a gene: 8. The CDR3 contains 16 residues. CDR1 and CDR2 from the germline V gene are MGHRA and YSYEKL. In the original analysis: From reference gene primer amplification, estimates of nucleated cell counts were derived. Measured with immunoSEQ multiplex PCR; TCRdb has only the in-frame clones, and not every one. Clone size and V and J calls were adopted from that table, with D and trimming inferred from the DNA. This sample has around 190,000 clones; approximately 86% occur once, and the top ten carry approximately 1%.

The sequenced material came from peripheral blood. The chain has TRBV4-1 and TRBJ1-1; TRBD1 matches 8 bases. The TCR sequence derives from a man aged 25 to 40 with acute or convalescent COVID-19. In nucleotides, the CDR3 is TGCGCCAGCAGCCCCGCGACAGGGGATGCGAACACTGAAGCTTTCTTT. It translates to CASSPATGDANTEAFF.